The entry below describes one T cell receptor beta chain. The target antigen is unknown. The data belong to a study of T cell responses to AZD1222 COVID-19 vaccine. Measured with immunoSEQ multiplex PCR; TCRdb has only the in-frame clones, and not every one. This sample has around 66,000 clones, with less than 90% found just once. Broader study findings: Clonal diversity may have been underestimated in mostly white British donors.

The sample in question was peripheral blood, obtained on day 0 of AZD1222 vaccination. The clonotype was recovered from an adult in good health.

The CDR3 loop reads CASSLVGNYGYTF. The CDR3 DNA reads as TGTGCCAGCAGCTTAGTAGGAAACTATGGCTACACCTTC. The V call is TRBV11-2, the J call TRBJ1-2, with D unclear. V was trimmed by 1 base and J by 2 bases, leaving 5 bases between them. The CDR3 loop spans 13 amino acids. Germline V lookup: CDR1 SGHAT, CDR2 FQNNGV.